The present T cell receptor (beta chain) was sequenced within a study of blood T cell repertoires in COVID-19. On the study more broadly: COVID-19 samples from acute and convalescent phases originated in the United States, Italy and Spain. Nucleic acid was either cDNA or gDNA, and it came from T cells, B-cell-depleted T cells, or PBMCs.

The CDR3 has 14 residues. Germline CDR1 reads LNHDA; CDR2 reads SQIVND (reference sequence). The ends lost 5 bases at V and 4 bases at J; junction bases unmatched: 5. Original data processing: The assay estimated nucleated cells by amplifying reference gene primers. Method: immunoSEQ multiplex PCR; TCRdb's copy keeps in-frame clones and lacks some. That table furnishes V, J and clone size, whereas the DNA furnished D and trimming. This sample has about 260,000 clones, with less than 90% found just once. This clonotype was obtained from a woman between 40 and 55 years old who had recovered from COVID-19. Material: peripheral blood. This chain joins TRBV19 and TRBJ1-3; 7 bases are a match to TRBD1. CDR3 bases: TGTGCCAGTAGTGCGGGACAGCTGGGAAACACCATATATTTT. Translated: CASSAGQLGNTIYF.